The source of this TCR beta chain is a study of blood T cell repertoires in COVID-19. In the authors' workflow: Quantification of nucleated cells was approximated via reference gene primer amplification. Libraries were prepared by immunoSEQ multiplex PCR; TCRdb keeps only in-frame clonotypes and omits some of them. V, J and clone size reflect that table, while D and trimming were determined from the DNA. The repertoire holds some 150,000 clones, with under 85% as singletons. The sequence was collected from a man between 60 and 70 years old with COVID-19, enrolled during active disease. Sequencing used peripheral blood.

CDR3 sequence reads: CASTETGGTQPQHF. CDR3 DNA: TGTGCCAGTACTGAGACAGGGGGGACTCAGCCCCAGCATTTT. This sequence joins TRBV19 and TRBJ1-5; 9 bases fit TRBD1. The CDR3 has 14 residues. Germline loops: CDR1 LNHDA, CDR2 SQIVND (reference sequence). V lost 7 bases to trimming and J lost 6 bases; unmatched junction nucleotides: 7.